This T cell receptor beta chain is drawn from a study of CD8 T cells in ankylosing spondylitis. This clonotype was seen ten or more times. What it binds is unknown. As the method for making TCR beta libraries, quantitative 5'-RACE with molecular barcodes was used. TCRdb analysed the 5' RACE reads with MiXCR anew, one entry per CDR3 protein. This table holds more than 250,000 distinct CDR3 sequences, 9.5% to 13% found once. Findings and limits, study-wide: Within matched ankylosing spondylitis synovial fluid, disease-linked clones were reportedly significantly enriched.

The TCR sequence derives from a female donor with ankylosing spondylitis or in good health (not recorded which). Sequencing was carried out using blood, either unsorted or a sorted T cell fraction (not recorded which).

Here the CDR3 DNA reads TGTGCCAGCAGCTTGGGGGCACAGGTCGCCTATGGCTACACCTTC. This translates into CASSLGAQVAYGYTF. The V gene is TRBV5-5, the J gene TRBJ1-2; possibly TRBD1 for D (5 bases). V lost 0 bases and J 4 bases, leaving 13 bases between the germline ends. Germline loops: CDR1 SGHKS, CDR2 YYEKEE (reference sequence). The CDR3 has 15 residues.